The clone carrying this T cell receptor beta chain was seen at least ten times. The antigen is not known. The record originates from a study of T-cell reconstitution after alpha-beta-depleted transplantation in children. TCRbeta library construction was performed incorporating unique molecular identifiers. From the PCR reads, TCRdb called clonotypes with MiXCR, one entry per CDR3 protein. The sample includes 490,000 or so distinct CDR3 sequences, 10% to 13% of them seen just once. Findings of the study overall: T-cell numbers and diversity, one year after transplant, stemmed largely from T cells that were newly produced. Several hundred expanded graft clones reportedly gave rise to the alpha-beta T cells present about two months after transplant.

Germline-derived CDR1 and CDR2 are MNHEY and SMNVEV (reference sequence). CDR3 length: 17 residues. V lost 2 bases to trimming and J lost 1 base, with 17 bases between them. The starting material was PBMCs, obtained before TCRalphabeta/CD19-depleted stem cell transplant. This chain connects TRBV27 to TRBJ1-1, with D possibly matching TRBD1 (5 bases). The sequence was collected from a child aged 2 to 15 with inherited bone marrow failure, due to receive a stem cell transplant. The DNA for the CDR3 is TGTGCCAGCAGTTTAGAGGGGTGGGGTAGGGGGAACACTGAAGCTTTCTTT. Translation: CASSLEGWGRGNTEAFF.